This entry lists 3 T cell receptor beta chains sequenced from one sample in a study of radiotherapy plus CTLA-4 blockade in lung cancer. Generated by immunoSEQ multiplex PCR, the TCRdb table keeps only in-frame clones and is missing some. Of 30,000 to 35,000 clones listed, around 70% are singletons. The sample consisted of peripheral blood, taken from a patient treated with radiotherapy plus ipilimumab. The receptors stem from a human donor with non-small cell lung cancer who had stable disease on radiotherapy plus ipilimumab.

To note about this clone: The junction shows a germline mismatch at one end, possibly a read error. The chain links TRBV7-7 to TRBJ2-5; no firm D call. The CDR3 loop spans 16 amino acids. Germline assignment: CDR1 SSHAT and CDR2 FNYEAQ (reference sequence). The CDR3 bases are TGTGCTAGCAGCTTGAACTCCCCCGGGTCCCAAGAGACCCAGTACTTC. Its protein is CASSLNSPGSQETQYF. Supplemented by reference TRBV7-7 and TRBJ2-5, the full variable domain reads GAGVSQSPRYKVTKRGQDVTLRCDPISSHATLYWYQQALGQGPEFLTYFNYEAQPDKSGLPSDRFSAERPEGSISTLTIQRTEQRDSAMYRCASSLNSPGSQETQYFGPGTRLLVL.

This clone showed up just once. The rearrangement uses TRBV30 and TRBJ2-7, with 13 bases identical to TRBD2. V gave up 4 bases and J gave up 6 bases; unmatched junction bases: 9. CDR3 size: 15 residues. The germline CDR1 and CDR2 sequences are GTSNPN and SVGIG (reference sequence). The CDR3 is CAWTPWTSGSSEQYF. CDR3 DNA sequence: TGTGCCTGGACCCCCTGGACTAGCGGGAGTTCCGAGCAGTACTTC.

V usage is TRBV15 and J usage is TRBJ2-1, with 11 bases identical to TRBD1. CDR1 and CDR2 (germline): LNHNV, YYDKDF (reference sequence). V was pared by 3 bases and J by 6 bases, with 10 bases of the junction left unmatched. The CDR3 runs to 17 residues. The CDR3 reads CATSRVRTGQGGNEQFF. CDR3 bases: TGTGCCACCAGCAGGGTGCGAACGGGACAGGGGGGCAATGAGCAGTTCTTC.